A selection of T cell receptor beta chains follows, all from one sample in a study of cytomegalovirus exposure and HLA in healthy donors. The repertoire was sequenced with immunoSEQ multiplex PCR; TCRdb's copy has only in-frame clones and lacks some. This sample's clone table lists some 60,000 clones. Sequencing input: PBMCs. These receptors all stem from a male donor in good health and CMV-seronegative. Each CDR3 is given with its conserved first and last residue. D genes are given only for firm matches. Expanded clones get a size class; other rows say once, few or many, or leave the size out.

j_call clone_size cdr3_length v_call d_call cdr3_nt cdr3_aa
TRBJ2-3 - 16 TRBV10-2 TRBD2 TGCGCCAGCCTCCAGCCGGGCGGGAGGGCTGCAGATACGCAGTATTTT CASLQPGGRAADTQYF
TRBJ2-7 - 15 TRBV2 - TGTGCCAGCAGTCGGGGGGGGGACAGCGCCTACGAGCAGTACTTC CASSRGGDSAYEQYF
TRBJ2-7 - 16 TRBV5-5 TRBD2 TGTGCCAGCAGCTTAGGTTTCGGGCTAGCGGATTACGAGCAGTACTTC CASSLGFGLADYEQYF
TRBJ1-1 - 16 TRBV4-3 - TGCGCCAGCAGCGCAAAAGCCGGGACAAAAAACACTGAAGCTTTCTTT CASSAKAGTKNTEAFF
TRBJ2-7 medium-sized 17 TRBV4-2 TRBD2 TGTGCCAGCAGCCCCGAGGTCGTAGCGGGGAGCCTATCGGCGCAGTACTTC CASSPEVVAGSLSAQYF
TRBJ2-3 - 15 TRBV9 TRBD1 TGTGCCAGCAGCGTAGAGGGGACAGGGGTGGATACGCAGTATTTT CASSVEGTGVDTQYF
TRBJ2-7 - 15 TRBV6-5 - TGTGCCAGCAGCACGGAGGGGCGATCTTCCTACGAGCAGTACTTC CASSTEGRSSYEQYF
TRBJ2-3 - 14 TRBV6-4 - TGTGCCAGCACCGGGCCCAGGGGCGGAGATACGCAGTATTTT CASTGPRGGDTQYF
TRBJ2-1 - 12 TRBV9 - TGTGCCAGCAGCGTTAGCTTCTATGAGCAGTTCTTC CASSVSFYEQFF
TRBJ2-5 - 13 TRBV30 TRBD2 TGTGCCTGGGACGGGGGGGCCGGGGAGACCCAGTACTTC CAWDGGAGETQYF
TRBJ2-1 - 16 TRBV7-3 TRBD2 TGTGCCAGCAGCCCCGGTCAGCGGGGGGGAGGTAATGAGCAGTTCTTC CASSPGQRGGGNEQFF
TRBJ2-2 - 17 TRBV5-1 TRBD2 TGCGCCAGCAGCTGGACTAGCGGGCCCCCGAACACCGGGGAGCTGTTTTTT CASSWTSGPPNTGELFF
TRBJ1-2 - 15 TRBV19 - TGTGCCAGTAGTAGAGGCGGGGGTATCGGGTATGGCTACACCTTC CASSRGGGIGYGYTF
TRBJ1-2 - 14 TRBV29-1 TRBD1 TGCAGCGCTGGGACAGGGACCGGTGTCTATGGCTACACCTTC CSAGTGTGVYGYTF
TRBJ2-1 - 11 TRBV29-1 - TGCAGCGTTCGTTGGAGCAATGAGCAGTTCTTC CSVRWSNEQFF
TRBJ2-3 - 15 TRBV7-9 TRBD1 TGTGCCAGCAGCTTACAGGGGGCGGGCACAGATACGCAGTATTTT CASSLQGAGTDTQYF
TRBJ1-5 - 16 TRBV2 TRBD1 TGTGCCAGCAGTGAAGAGGGACAGGGGGCCCATCAGCCCCAGCATTTT CASSEEGQGAHQPQHF
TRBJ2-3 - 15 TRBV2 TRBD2 TGTGCCGCCCCCCCCACTAGCGGGAGCCCAGATACGCAGTATTTT CAAPPTSGSPDTQYF
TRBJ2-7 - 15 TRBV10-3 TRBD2 TGTGCCATCAGTGAAACTAGCGGGAGCGCCTACGAGCAGTACTTC CAISETSGSAYEQYF
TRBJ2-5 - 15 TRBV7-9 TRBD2 TGTGCCAGCAGCGGAACGGGGGGTTCAGGAGAGACCCAGTACTTC CASSGTGGSGETQYF
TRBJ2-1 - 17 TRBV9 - TGTGCCAGCAGCGTAGATCAGGCGGGACTCTCCGACAATGAGCAGTTCTTC CASSVDQAGLSDNEQFF
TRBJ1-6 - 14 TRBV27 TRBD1 TGTGCCAGCAGGAGACAGGGGGGAAATTCACCCCTCCACTTT CASRRQGGNSPLHF
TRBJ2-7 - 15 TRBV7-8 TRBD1 TGTGCCAGCAGCCACGGACAGGGGCCAGCCTACGAGCAGTACTTC CASSHGQGPAYEQYF
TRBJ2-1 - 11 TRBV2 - TGTGCCAGCAGTATGTTAGCAGAGCAGTTCTTC CASSMLAEQFF
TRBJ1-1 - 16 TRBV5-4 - TGTGCCAGCAGCGTCGGCGGGGGGGTCTGGGGCACTGAAGCTTTCTTT CASSVGGGVWGTEAFF
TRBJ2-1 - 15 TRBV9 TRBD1 TGTGCCAGCAGCCCAAGACAGGGTAGCTACAATGAGCAGTTCTTC CASSPRQGSYNEQFF
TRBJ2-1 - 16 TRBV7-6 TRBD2 TGTGCCAGCAGCTCACTAGCGGGAGGGGACTACAATGAGCAGTTCTTC CASSSLAGGDYNEQFF
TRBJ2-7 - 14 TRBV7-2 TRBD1 TGTGCCAGCAGCCTCAGACAGGGTCCCAACGAGCAGTACTTC CASSLRQGPNEQYF